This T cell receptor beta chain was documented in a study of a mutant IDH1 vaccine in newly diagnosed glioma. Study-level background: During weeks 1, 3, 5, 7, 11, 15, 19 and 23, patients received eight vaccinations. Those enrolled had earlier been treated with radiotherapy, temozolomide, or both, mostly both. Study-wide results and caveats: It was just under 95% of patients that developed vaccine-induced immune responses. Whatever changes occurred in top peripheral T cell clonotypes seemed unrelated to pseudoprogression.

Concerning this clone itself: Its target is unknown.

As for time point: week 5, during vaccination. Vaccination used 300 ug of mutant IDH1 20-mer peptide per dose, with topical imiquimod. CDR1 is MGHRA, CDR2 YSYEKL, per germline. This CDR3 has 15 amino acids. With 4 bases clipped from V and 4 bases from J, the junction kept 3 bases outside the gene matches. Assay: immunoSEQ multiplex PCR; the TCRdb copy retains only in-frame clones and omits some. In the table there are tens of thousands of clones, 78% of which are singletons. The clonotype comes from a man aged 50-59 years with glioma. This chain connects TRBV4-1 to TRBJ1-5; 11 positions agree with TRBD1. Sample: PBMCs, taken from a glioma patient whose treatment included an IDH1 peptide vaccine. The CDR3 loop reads CASSPGQGANQPQHF. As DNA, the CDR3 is TGCGCCAGCAGCCCCGGACAGGGGGCTAATCAGCCCCAGCATTTT.